This T cell receptor (beta chain) was recovered during a study of identical twins. CDR3 length: 16 residues. Germline V CDR1 and CDR2: DFQATT, SNEGSKA (reference sequence). V lost 4 bases to trimming and J lost 2 bases; unmatched junction nucleotides: 9. TCRdb independently ran MiXCR on the 5' RACE reads; one entry per CDR3 protein. This sample has some 1,600,000 distinct CDR3 sequences, with less than 40% found just once. The TCR originated in a newborn girl in good health. The sample consisted of cord blood. The gene calls are TRBV20-1 and TRBJ2-1; 9 bases align to TRBD2. CDR3 sequence (DNA): TGCAGTGCTATAGCGCGGGAGGGCCGCGCCTACAATGAGCAGTTCTTC. It translates to CSAIAREGRAYNEQFF.